Listed below are T cell receptor beta chains from one sample, sequenced in a study of a mutant IDH1 vaccine in newly diagnosed glioma. Using immunoSEQ multiplex PCR, the repertoire was profiled, and TCRdb retains in-frame clones only, with some absent. This table holds about 70,000 clones, around 83% found once. The specimen was peripheral blood mononuclear cells (PBMCs), collected from a glioma patient treated with radiotherapy, temozolomide or both. These receptor sequences come from a woman aged 18-29 years with glioma. Some clones in this sample may be carry-over from other donors' samples. Both conserved end residues are part of each CDR3. A D gene is named only where the DNA matches it firmly.

j_call	d_call	v_call	cdr3_aa	cdr3_nt
TRBJ2-2	-	TRBV5-1	CASSRGLLTGELFF	TGCGCCAGCAGCCGGGGACTTCTGACCGGGGAGCTGTTTTTT
TRBJ1-1	-	TRBV19	CASSIATRANTEAFF	TGTGCCAGTAGTATAGCCACAAGGGCGAACACTGAAGCTTTCTTT
TRBJ2-7	TRBD1	TRBV2	CASSGTGNYEQYF	TGTGCCAGCAGCGGGACAGGGAACTACGAGCAGTACTTC
TRBJ2-7	-	TRBV5-1	CASSLGTLYEQYF	TGCGCCAGCAGCTTGGGGACTCTCTACGAGCAGTACTTC
TRBJ2-3	-	TRBV5-4	CASSFPPGQYPDTQYF	TGTGCCAGCAGCTTCCCGCCCGGACAGTACCCAGATACGCAGTATTTT
TRBJ2-7	-	TRBV6-5	CASTQGLTYEQYF	TGTGCCAGCACCCAGGGTCTGACCTACGAGCAGTACTTC
TRBJ2-5	-	TRBV7-2	CASRGQGTQYF	TGTGCCAGCAGGGGCCAAGGGACCCAGTACTTC
TRBJ2-2	-	TRBV19	CASSTWGNTGELFF	TGTGCCAGTAGTACGTGGGGGAACACCGGGGAGCTGTTTTTT
TRBJ1-2	-	TRBV27	CASSLDRRNYGYTF	TGTGCCAGCAGTTTAGACCGCCGTAACTATGGCTACACCTTC
TRBJ1-1	-	TRBV13	CASSFGTANTEAFF	TGTGCCAGCAGCTTCGGGACGGCGAACACTGAAGCTTTCTTT
TRBJ1-2	-	TRBV5-4	CASSLEDSLNYGYTF	TGTGCCAGCAGCTTGGAAGACAGCCTTAACTATGGCTACACCTTC
TRBJ2-7	TRBD2	TRBV14	CASSPTSGPYEQYF	TGTGCCAGCAGCCCGACTAGCGGCCCCTACGAGCAGTACTTC